A single sample gave rise to the 12 T cell receptor beta chains below, sequenced in a study of tumor-infiltrating lymphocytes in oesophageal squamous cell carcinoma listed by TCRdb under 2016. To prepare the library, PCR was applied. The instrument given in TCRdb is Illumina HiSeq 2000. TCRdb cleaned the public reads at Q25 with fastp, built clones with MiXCR and kept in-frame beta chains. Each CDR3 protein gets just one entry, which takes the most common genes and DNA from the rows behind it. The sample profile shows under 20,000 distinct CDR3 sequences; approximately 40% of them were found once. Roughly 7% of the sample comes from the top ten. Sequenced material: blood. All receptors come from a male donor with esophageal squamous cell carcinoma.

The chain couples TRBV7-4 to TRBJ2-7; 7 positions match TRBD2. The J call may be mistaken, given a closer DNA end match to TRBJ2-1. Per the germline V gene, CDR1 is SGHVT and CDR2 is SQSDAQ. The CDR3 length is 13 residues. The DNA of the CDR3 is TGTGCCAGCAAAGCGGGGTACACAGATACGCAGTTCTTC. Residues: CASKAGYTDTQFF.

Turning to this clonotype: The conserved final phenylalanine or tryptophan is absent from the CDR3, which likely points to a read error. Because the CDR3's place on the DNA is in doubt, the DNA is left out and the CDR3 is given as listed by TCRdb. Here the CDR3 reads CASSPEVMVHPNYGYTFGS. The V call is TRBV18, the J call TRBJ2-5. Counting both end residues, the CDR3 totals 19 amino acids. Germline V gene data show CDR1 as KGHSH and CDR2 as LQKENI.

This clonotype was found a few times. CDR3 residues: CASSGRIKFEQYF. CDR3 nucleotide sequence: TGTGCCAGCAGTGGACGAATAAAGTTCGAGCAGTACTTC. The chain recombines TRBV28 with TRBJ2-7; D is uncertain. V was shortened by 5 bases and J by 6 bases, with 14 bases between the two germline ends. CDR1 and CDR2 from the germline V gene are MDHEN and SYDVKM. This CDR3 contains 13 residues.

This clonotype was observed a handful of times. The chain is built from TRBV7-2 and TRBJ2-1, with D maybe TRBD1 (5 bases). Germline CDR1 reads SGHTA; CDR2 reads FQGNSA. Trimming took off 5 bases at V and 3 bases at J, with 8 bases between the two ends. The CDR3 is 13 amino acids. CDR3 protein: CASSIGHYNEQFF. In nucleotides, the CDR3 is TGTGCCAGCAGCATAGGACACTACAATGAGCAGTTCTTC.

This clonotype was recorded many times. This could be a read error, since a much larger clone is one nucleotide away. The chain links TRBV10-1 to TRBJ2-7; no clear D gene. Germline V lookup: CDR1 WNHNN, CDR2 SYGVQD (reference sequence). The CDR3 contains 15 residues. The germline V and J ends were trimmed by 3 bases and 7 bases, with 19 bases remaining between them. CDR3: CASSETRLLGNEQYF. The DNA of the CDR3 is TGCGCCAGCAGTGAAACCAGACTCCTGGGGAATGAGCAGTACTTC.

In nucleotides, the CDR3 is TGCAGTGCTAGACAAACCGGGACAGCCTGGTTCTACGAGCAGTACTTC. This encodes CSARQTGTAWFYEQYF. The chain recombines TRBV20-1 with TRBJ2-5, with TRBD1 matching over 7 bases. TRBJ2-7 matches the DNA end more closely, so the J call is doubtful. Germline lookup yields CDR1 DFQATT and CDR2 SNEGSKA (reference sequence). The CDR3 loop spans 16 amino acids.

The chain uses TRBV7-6 and TRBJ2-1; D unresolved. The germline V gene has CDR1 SGHVS and CDR2 FNYEAQ. The ends were cut back, 4 bases at V and 13 bases at J, with 20 bases in the middle. The CDR3 is 14 residues long. The CDR3 loop is CASSSLGVEETQFF. The DNA for the CDR3 is TGTGCCAGCAGCTCTCTGGGCGTGGAAGAGACCCAGTTCTTC.

The V and J genes are TRBV7-8 and TRBJ2-7, with 7 nucleotides matching TRBD1. The junction had 9 bases not matched to a gene; V was cut back by 5 bases and J by 5 bases. The germline CDR1 and CDR2 sequences are SGHVS and FQNEAQ. CDR3 length: 14 amino acids. CDR3 in amino acids: CASSTTRGSDEQYF. The CDR3 DNA is TGTGCCAGCAGCACAACCAGGGGGAGCGACGAGCAGTACTTC.

J is TRBJ2-5 and V is TRBV7-6; 10 nucleotides line up with TRBD2. The ends lost 1 base at V and 5 bases at J; junction bases unmatched: 4. CDR1 and CDR2 from the germline V gene are SGHVS and FNYEAQ. The CDR3 spans 15 residues. The DNA for the CDR3 is TGTGCCAGCAGCTTAGTAGCGGGGGGTGTGGAGACCCAGTACTTC. Translated, it gives CASSLVAGGVETQYF.

The chain uses TRBV7-6 and TRBJ1-1; the D is unclear. The germline V and J ends were trimmed by 7 bases and 0 bases, with 12 bases remaining between them. The CDR3 length is 14 residues. CDR1 is SGHVS, CDR2 FNYEAQ, per germline. CDR3 sequence (DNA): TGTGCCAGCAAAAAGGAAGGATTGAACACTGAAGCTTTCTTT. The encoded protein is CASKKEGLNTEAFF.

This clonotype was detected many times. A much larger clone sits a single nucleotide away, making a read error possible. The V call is TRBV28, the J call TRBJ2-5; D possibly corresponds to TRBD2 (6 bases). V was trimmed by 5 bases and J by 11 bases, leaving 15 bases between them. CDR1 and CDR2 from the germline V gene are MDHEN and SYDVKM. The CDR3 is 12 amino acids. The CDR3 region is CASSGTEDEQYF. DNA for the CDR3: TGTGCCAGCAGTGGGACTGAGGATGAGCAGTACTTC.

The chain employs TRBV7-6 and TRBJ2-1; 7 bases line up with TRBD1. The J call could be wrong; TRBJ2-7 is a better fit for the DNA end. There are 15 residues in the CDR3. From germline, CDR1 is SGHVS and CDR2 FNYEAQ. DNA for the CDR3: TGTGCCAGCAGCTCTCGTTGGGGGACAGCCTACGAGCAGTACTTC. Protein sequence: CASSSRWGTAYEQYF.